The 18 T cell receptor gamma chains in this list originate from one sample, sequenced in a study of Vδ1+ human thymocytes. Study-level results: In the thymus, TRG and TRD repertoires looked highly polyclonal with Gaussian CDR3 lengths.

The template was reverse-transcribed extracted RNA. CDR3 amplicons came from multiplex PCR with pooled V-gene forward and constant-region reverse primers. TCRdb reanalysed the multiplex PCR reads with CATT. The repertoire holds approximately 8,700 gamma-chain clones, 55% to 60% seen once, with around 1.5% in the top ten. The antigens these receptors bind are not known. Source material: Vdelta1+ gamma-delta thymocytes from the thymus. Described subset: FACS-sorted CD3+ TCRalphabeta- TCRVdelta1+ TCRVdelta2- thymocytes. The source is a girl younger than two who had congenital heart surgery.

This clone has only a few counts. V gene TRGV3 combines with J gene TRGJ1 or TRGJ2. TCRdb gives no J gene; it was assigned here by matching the DNA to germline. The CDR3 is made up of 11 amino acids. The ends lost 2 bases at V and 12 bases at J; junction bases unmatched: 7. Germline V gives CDR1 VTNTFY, CDR2 YDVSTARD (reference sequence). CDR3 amino acids: CATWDTFGKLF. The CDR3 DNA follows: TGTGCCACCTGGGACACTTTTGGGAAACTCTTT.

In regard to this clone: One junction end does not reproduce the germline sequence, and a read error may be involved. The chain links TRGV3 to TRGJP2. TCRdb gives no J gene; it was assigned here by matching the DNA to germline. Germline CDR1 is VTNTFY and CDR2 is YDVSTARD (reference sequence). The CDR3 extends over 15 amino acids. CDR3 loop: CATWDRQGGDRIKTF. For the CDR3, the DNA is TGTGCCACCTGGGACAGGCAGGGGGGTGATCGGATCAAGACGTTT.

The V segment is TRGV8, and no J call was made. This CDR3 region has 12 residues. Germline-derived CDR1 and CDR2 are VENAVY and YDSYNSRV. This CDR3 is CATWPLEGWELF. The DNA of the CDR3 is TGTGCCACCTGGCCCTTGGAGGGTTGGGAACTCTTT.

This clone was seen just once. V is TRGV9 and J is TRGJ1 or TRGJ2. The J gene, left out of TCRdb, was set here by checking the DNA against germline. CDR1 GITISATS and CDR2 ISYDGTV come from the germline V gene (reference sequence). The CDR3 has 13 residues. V gave up 5 bases and J gave up 2 bases; unmatched junction bases: 6. The DNA for the CDR3 is TGTGCCTTGTGGGGGGATCATTATTATAAGAAACTCTTT. Translated, it gives CALWGDHYYKKLF.

The J gene is TRGJ1 or TRGJ2, the V gene TRGV8. The J gene was not available in TCRdb and was assigned here by matching the DNA to germline segments. Germline loops: CDR1 VENAVY, CDR2 YDSYNSRV. Trimming removed 3 bases from V and 2 bases from J; junction bases left unmatched: 4. The CDR3 runs to 13 residues. The CDR3 DNA is TGTGCCACCTGGGATCCGCATTATTATAAGAAACTCTTT. Encoded protein: CATWDPHYYKKLF.

Comments on this clone: This could be a read error, since a much larger clone is one nucleotide away. The rearrangement links TRGV3 to TRGJ1 or TRGJ2. This CDR3 contains 13 residues. Germline CDR1 VTNTFY, CDR2 YDVSTARD (reference sequence). J lost 3 bases, V lost 0 bases, and 2 bases had no gene match. This chain's CDR3 is CATWDRAYYKKLF. The CDR3 nucleotides read TGTGCCACCTGGGACAGGGCTTATTATAAGAAACTCTTT.

The gene calls are TRGV9 and TRGJP1. The CDR3 length is 16 residues. Germline CDR1 and CDR2: GITISATS and ISYDGTV (reference sequence). Germline trimming cut 2 bases from V and 0 bases from J; bases unmatched to any gene: 6. DNA for the CDR3: TGTGCCTTGTGGGAGGCACAAAATACCACTGGTTGGTTCAAGATATTT. Translated: CALWEAQNTTGWFKIF.

Comment on this clone: The junction and the germline gene differ at one end; a read error may be behind it. The chain carries TRGV8 and TRGJ1 or TRGJ2. The J gene, left out of TCRdb, was set here by checking the DNA against germline. The CDR3 is 14 amino acids. Germline CDR1 is VENAVY and CDR2 is YDSYNSRV. As DNA, the CDR3 is TGTGCCACCTGGAATAGATGCCATAATCCGGAGAAACTCTTT. The encoded protein is CATWNRCHNPEKLF.

The J gene is TRGJP2, the V gene TRGV4. The J gene was missing in TCRdb and was found by matching the end of the DNA to germline. Unmatched junction bases numbered 3, after V lost 1 base and J lost 4 bases. The CDR3 runs 14 residues. The germline V gene encodes CDR1 EGSTGY and CDR2 YDSYTSSV. CDR3 sequence reads: CATWDGASDWIKTF. The CDR3 region has the DNA TGTGCCACCTGGGATGGCGCTAGTGATTGGATCAAGACGTTT.

As concerns this clone: In the same sample, other DNA sequences code for this CDR3. This chain connects TRGV3 to TRGJ1 or TRGJ2. The J gene was missing in TCRdb and was found by matching the end of the DNA to germline. Trimming at V came to 0 bases and at J to 9 bases, leaving 5 bases not matched to a gene. The CDR3 runs to 12 residues. In germline, CDR1 is VTNTFY, CDR2 YDVSTARD (reference sequence). The CDR3 is CATWDRPGKKLF. In DNA form, the CDR3 reads TGTGCCACCTGGGACAGGCCCGGTAAGAAACTCTTT.

The gene calls are TRGV2 and TRGJ1 or TRGJ2. Here the J gene came from matching the DNA to germline, since TCRdb omits it. The CDR3 contains 13 residues. The V segment lost 0 bases and the J segment 7 bases; nucleotides outside the gene matches: 6. Germline CDR1 and CDR2: EGSNGY and YDSYNSKV. In nucleotides, the CDR3 is TGTGCCACCTGGGACGGGCCGCAATATAAGAAACTCTTT. Its protein product is CATWDGPQYKKLF.

This clone showed up just a few times. V gene TRGV5 combines with J gene TRGJ1 or TRGJ2. This CDR3 has 12 amino acids. CDR1 and CDR2 from the germline V gene are VINAFY and YDVSNSKD. V gave up 0 bases and J gave up 10 bases; unmatched junction bases: 6. The CDR3 DNA reads TGTGCCACCTGGGACAGGCAACACAAGAAACTCTTT. It codes for CATWDRQHKKLF.

The rearrangement uses TRGV4 and TRGJ1 or TRGJ2. Germline trimming cut 4 bases from V and 0 bases from J; bases unmatched to any gene: 9. The CDR3 is 15 residues long. Per the germline V gene, CDR1 is EGSTGY and CDR2 is YDSYTSSV. DNA for the CDR3: TGTGCCACCTGGGACGCACAAATGAATTATTATAAGAAACTCTTT. Its protein is CATWDAQMNYYKKLF.

J is TRGJ1 or TRGJ2 and V is TRGV8. The J gene was not available in TCRdb and was assigned here by matching the DNA to germline segments. The CDR3 consists of 12 residues. Germline values: CDR1 VENAVY, CDR2 YDSYNSRV. The junction had 4 bases not matched to a gene; V was cut back by 3 bases and J by 5 bases. This chain's CDR3 is CATWDGHYKKLF. CDR3 nucleotides: TGTGCCACCTGGGATGGCCATTATAAGAAACTCTTT.

With respect to this clone: This sample also contains other DNA sequences that code for the same CDR3. This chain joins TRGV9 and TRGJ1 or TRGJ2. The J gene, absent from TCRdb, was called here by matching the DNA to germline. CDR3 size: 13 residues. V gave up 2 bases and J gave up 3 bases; unmatched junction bases: 4. Germline V CDR1 and CDR2: GITISATS, ISYDGTV (reference sequence). Here the CDR3 reads CALWEGPYYKKLF. The CDR3 coding sequence is TGTGCCTTGTGGGAGGGACCTTATTATAAGAAACTCTTT.

This chain links TRGV4 with TRGJ1 or TRGJ2. Here the J gene was assigned by germline matching of the DNA, as TCRdb has none. V lost 4 bases to trimming and J lost 3 bases; unmatched junction nucleotides: 15. This CDR3 spans 16 amino acids. Per germline, CDR1 EGSTGY and CDR2 YDSYTSSV. CDR3 protein: CATWERRTTGYYKKLF. The CDR3 DNA is TGTGCCACCTGGGAAAGGCGTACTACGGGTTATTATAAGAAACTCTTT.

This clone was counted between two and nine times. V gene TRGV3 combines with J gene TRGJP2. The J gene, not given by TCRdb, was assigned here from a germline match of the nucleotide sequence. CDR3 size: 14 residues. Trimming removed 0 bases from V and 7 bases from J; junction bases left unmatched: 5. CDR1 is VTNTFY and CDR2 is YDVSTARD in the germline V gene (reference sequence). This CDR3 is CATWDRQVDWIKTF. CDR3 nucleotides: TGTGCCACCTGGGACAGGCAGGTTGATTGGATCAAGACGTTT.

Concerning this clone: Other nucleotide sequences from this sample produce the same CDR3. This chain connects TRGV4 to TRGJ1 or TRGJ2. No J gene was available from TCRdb, and it was assigned here by a germline match of the DNA. The length of the CDR3 is 12 residues. CDR1 is EGSTGY and CDR2 is YDSYTSSV in the germline V gene. V trimming: 5 bases; J trimming: 3 bases; junction bases outside the gene matches: 4. This chain's CDR3 is CATWVSYYKKLF. CDR3 nucleotide sequence: TGTGCCACCTGGGTATCTTATTATAAGAAACTCTTT.